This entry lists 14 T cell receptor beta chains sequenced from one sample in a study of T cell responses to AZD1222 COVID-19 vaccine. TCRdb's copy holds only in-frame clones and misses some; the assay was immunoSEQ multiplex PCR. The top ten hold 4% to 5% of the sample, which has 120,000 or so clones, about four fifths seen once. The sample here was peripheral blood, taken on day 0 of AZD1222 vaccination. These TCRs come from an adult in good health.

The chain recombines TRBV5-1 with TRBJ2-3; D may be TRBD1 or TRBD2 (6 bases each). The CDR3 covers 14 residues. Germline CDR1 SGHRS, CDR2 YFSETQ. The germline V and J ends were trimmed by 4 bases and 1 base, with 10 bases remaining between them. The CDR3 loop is CASSLRGRTDTQYF. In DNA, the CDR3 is TGCGCCAGCAGCCTCCGGGGGCGCACAGATACGCAGTATTTT.

The CDR3 DNA reads TGTGCCAGCAGCTTAGCAGGGGGCGCGAATTCACCCCTCCACTTT. Translated: CASSLAGGANSPLHF. The V call is TRBV7-9, the J call TRBJ1-6; 7 nucleotides line up with TRBD1. Germline loops: CDR1 SEHNR, CDR2 FQNEAQ (reference sequence). V shed 0 bases, J shed 7 bases, and the junction held 3 bases outside the gene matches. The CDR3 has 15 residues.

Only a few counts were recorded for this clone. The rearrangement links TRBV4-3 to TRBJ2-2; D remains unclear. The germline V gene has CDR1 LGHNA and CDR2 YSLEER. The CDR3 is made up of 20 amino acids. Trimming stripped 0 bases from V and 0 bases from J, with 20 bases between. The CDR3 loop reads CASSQDLVQVFFPNTGELFF. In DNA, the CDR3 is TGCGCCAGCAGCCAAGATCTGGTCCAGGTTTTCTTTCCGAACACCGGGGAGCTGTTTTTT.

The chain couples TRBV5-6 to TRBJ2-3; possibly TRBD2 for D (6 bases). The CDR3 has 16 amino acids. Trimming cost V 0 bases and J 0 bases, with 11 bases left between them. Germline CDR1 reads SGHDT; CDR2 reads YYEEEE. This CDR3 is CASSLATGTSTDTQYF. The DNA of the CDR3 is TGTGCCAGCAGCTTGGCTACCGGGACTAGCACAGATACGCAGTATTTT.

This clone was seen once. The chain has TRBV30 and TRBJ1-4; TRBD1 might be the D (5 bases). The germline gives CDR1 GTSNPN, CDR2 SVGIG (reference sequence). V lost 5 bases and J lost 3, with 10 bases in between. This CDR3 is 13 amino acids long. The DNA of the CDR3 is TGTGCCTGGGCCCGGGACCCTAATGAAAAACTGTTTTTT. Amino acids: CAWARDPNEKLFF.

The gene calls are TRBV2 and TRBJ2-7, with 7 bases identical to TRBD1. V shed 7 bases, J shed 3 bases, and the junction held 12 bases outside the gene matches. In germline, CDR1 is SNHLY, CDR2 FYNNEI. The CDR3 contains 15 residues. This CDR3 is CASKIQGGGFYEQYF. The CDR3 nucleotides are TGTGCCAGCAAAATACAAGGGGGCGGCTTCTACGAGCAGTACTTC. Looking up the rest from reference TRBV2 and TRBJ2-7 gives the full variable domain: EPEVTQTPSHQVTQMGQEVILRCVPISNHLYFYWYRQILGQKVEFLVSFYNNEISEKSEIFDDQFSVERPDGSNFTLKIRSTKLEDSAMYFCASKIQGGGFYEQYFGPGTRLTVT.

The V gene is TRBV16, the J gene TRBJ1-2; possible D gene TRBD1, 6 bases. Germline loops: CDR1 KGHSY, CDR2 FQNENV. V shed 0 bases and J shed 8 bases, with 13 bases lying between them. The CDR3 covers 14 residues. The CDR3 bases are TGTGCCAGCAGCCAATCGGCGGGGGCTGGCGGCTACACCTTC. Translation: CASSQSAGAGGYTF.

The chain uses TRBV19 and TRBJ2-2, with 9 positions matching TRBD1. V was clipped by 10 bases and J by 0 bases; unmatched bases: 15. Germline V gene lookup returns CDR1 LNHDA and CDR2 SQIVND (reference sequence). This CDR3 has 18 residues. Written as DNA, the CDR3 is TGTGCCACCTCCCCGAAGACAGGGGGGTTCGCGAACACCGGGGAGCTGTTTTTT. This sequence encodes CATSPKTGGFANTGELFF.

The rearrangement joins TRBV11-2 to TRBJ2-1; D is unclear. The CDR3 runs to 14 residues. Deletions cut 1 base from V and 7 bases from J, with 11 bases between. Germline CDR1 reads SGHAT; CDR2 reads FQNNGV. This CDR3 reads CASSLGPARNEQFF. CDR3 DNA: TGTGCCAGCAGCTTAGGCCCCGCCCGGAATGAGCAGTTCTTC.

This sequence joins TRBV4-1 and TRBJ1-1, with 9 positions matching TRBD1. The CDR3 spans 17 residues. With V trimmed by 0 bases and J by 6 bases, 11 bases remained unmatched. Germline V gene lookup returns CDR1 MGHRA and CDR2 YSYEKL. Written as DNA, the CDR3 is TGCGCCAGCAGCCAAGATCACAGGGGGCGCGTTTGGGCTGAAGCTTTCTTT. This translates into CASSQDHRGRVWAEAFF.

The CDR3 DNA follows: TGTGCCAGCAGCTTAGGACAGGGGGCGTCTGGCTACACCTTC. Its protein is CASSLGQGASGYTF. The rearrangement uses TRBV7-9 and TRBJ1-2; 10 bases are a match to TRBD1. Germline V lookup: CDR1 SEHNR, CDR2 FQNEAQ (reference sequence). The V and J ends lost 1 base and 7 bases, in that order; junction bases with no gene match: 3. This CDR3 comprises 14 residues. The whole variable domain, filled in from reference TRBV7-9 and TRBJ1-2, reads DTGVSQNPRHKITKRGQNVTFRCDPISEHNRLYWYRQTLGQGPEFLTYFQNEAQLEKSRLLSDRFSAERPKGSFSTLEIQRTEQGDSAMYLCASSLGQGASGYTFGSGTRLTVV.

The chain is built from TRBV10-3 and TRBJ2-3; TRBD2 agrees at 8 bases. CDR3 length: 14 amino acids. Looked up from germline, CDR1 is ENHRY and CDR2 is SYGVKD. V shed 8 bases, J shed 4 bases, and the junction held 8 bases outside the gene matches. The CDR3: CAIADSGKADTQYF. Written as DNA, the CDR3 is TGTGCCATCGCCGATAGCGGGAAGGCAGATACGCAGTATTTT.

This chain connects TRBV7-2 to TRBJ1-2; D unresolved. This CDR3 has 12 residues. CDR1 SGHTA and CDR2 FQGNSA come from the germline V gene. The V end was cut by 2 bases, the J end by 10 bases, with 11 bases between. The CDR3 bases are TGTGCCAGCAGCTTATCCGTCGGCCACTACACCTTC. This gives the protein CASSLSVGHYTF.

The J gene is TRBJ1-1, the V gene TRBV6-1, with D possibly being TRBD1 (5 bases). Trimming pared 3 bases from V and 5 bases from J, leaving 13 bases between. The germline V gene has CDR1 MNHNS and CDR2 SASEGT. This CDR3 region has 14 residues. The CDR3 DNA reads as TGTGCCAGCAGTGACCGGGGGGGGAGGACTGAAGCTTTCTTT. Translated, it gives CASSDRGGRTEAFF.